The rows below give T cell receptor beta chains drawn from one sample of a study of T cell changes during pregnancy in multiple sclerosis. Measured with immunoSEQ multiplex PCR; TCRdb has only the in-frame clones, and not every one. Of around 44,000 clones in the sample, approximately 92% were seen once. The sequenced sample consisted of peripheral blood. The receptors come from a female donor with multiple sclerosis, enrolled in a pregnancy study. The CDR3 runs from the conserved cysteine through the conserved F or W. D genes are given only for firm matches. For some rows the clone size is stated as once, few or many, or as a class when expanded; others skip it.

TRBV5-1	.	TRBJ2-5	.	TGCGCCAGCAGCCCCACCCCTTTGACAGTCCTCGGGACCCAGTACTTC	CASSPTPLTVLGTQYF
TRBV14	.	TRBJ2-1	TRBD2	TGTGCCAGCAGCCAGGAACTAGCGGGAGACGAGTTCTTC	CASSQELAGDEFF
TRBV5-4	.	TRBJ1-2	.	TGTGCCAGCAGCAGCAGGGGCGCTCCCCATGGCTACACCTTC	CASSSRGAPHGYTF
TRBV27	.	TRBJ1-4	.	TGTGCCAGCAGTTTCCTAGGGGGGGGTGAAAAACTGTTTTTT	CASSFLGGGEKLFF
TRBV9	few	TRBJ1-1	.	TGTGCCAGCAGCCCCCAAGACTATATGGGAACTGAAGCTTTCTTT	CASSPQDYMGTEAFF
TRBV7-6	.	TRBJ2-7	TRBD2	TGTGCCAGCAGCTTAGTATCTAGCGGCCAAATACCCTACGAGCAGTACTTC	CASSLVSSGQIPYEQYF
TRBV5-1	.	TRBJ2-7	TRBD1	TGCGCCAGCAGGTTTGCCCCGGGACAGGGGGCTGAATACGAGCAGTACTTC	CASRFAPGQGAEYEQYF
TRBV6-5	.	TRBJ1-2	.	TGTGCCAGCAGTTACCTCCCCCCAGGGAACTATGGCTACACCTTC	CASSYLPPGNYGYTF
TRBV5-1	.	TRBJ2-7	.	TGCGCCAGCAGCTTGACAGACTACGAGCAGTACTTC	CASSLTDYEQYF
TRBV6-4	.	TRBJ2-2	.	TGTGCCAGCATGAGGGGATCGGACACCGGGGAGCTGTTTTTT	CASMRGSDTGELFF
TRBV6-4	few	TRBJ2-6	.	TGTGCCAGCAGCCCATCCTCTGGGGCCAACGTCCTGACTTTC	CASSPSSGANVLTF
TRBV10-3	.	TRBJ2-7	TRBD2	TGTGCCATCAGCGGGCTAGCGGGAGCCTACGAGCAGTACTTC	CAISGLAGAYEQYF